This TCR beta chain came from a study of early T cells in non-severe SARS-CoV-2 infection (dated by TCRdb to about 2021). Broadly, across the study: Because TCR sequencing was done on bulk RNA from unsorted whole blood, the alpha and beta chains could not be paired.

Receptors were amplified or captured by 5' RACE. The instrument given in TCRdb is NextSeq 500. To correct for sequencing error and PCR bias, the TCR library protocol tagged individual cDNA molecules with unique molecular identifiers. Both TCR alpha and beta chains were sequenced, and tight co-correlation was observed between alpha and beta sequence abundances in each sample. As for how the authors treated the data: Decombinator V4 was used to perform V gene, J gene and CDR3 annotation of TCR sequences. Expanded TCRs were defined as changing significantly between any two time points under a Poisson model with p below 0.0001. TCR abundances were normalised to the total number of TCRs sequenced per sample and were expressed as counts per million. MAIT TCRs were defined by TRAV1-2 paired with TRAJ12, TRAJ20 or TRAJ33, and iNKT TCRs by TRAV10 paired with TRAJ18. VDJdb, accessed on 1 November 2021, was searched for TCRs annotated for CMV, EBV and SARS-CoV-2, and TCRs annotated for more than one antigen were excluded. TCRdb trimmed the raw reads at Q25, called clones with MiXCR and kept productive beta chains. Each CDR3 protein gets just one entry, which takes the most common genes and DNA from the rows behind it. Clone size and V and J calls follow TCRdb, not the original study. In all, the sample holds 45,000 or so distinct CDR3 sequences, and around 4.1% of those were seen once. Clones ranked in the top ten supply around 2.9% of the sample.

The study at large found these results: VDJdb matching was skewed toward anti-spike CD8 responses and likely underestimated virus-specific expansions by missing private and CD4 specificities.

This clonotype has at least ten counts. Its antigen has not been determined. No base quality information exists; no much larger clone differs at one position. Including cysteine and phenylalanine, the CDR3 has 18 amino acids. The kept DNA is CDR3 alone, 54 bases in frame from the first base. Set within a cohort of healthcare workers in London, UK, this nested case-control study involved weekly PCR testing of nasopharyngeal swabs along with blood sampling. Healthcare workers were recruited between 23 and 31 March 2020, during the week of the UK lockdown, and were followed weekly for up to about 15 weeks.

The source is an adult who was a healthcare worker with PCR-confirmed SARS-CoV-2 infection or an uninfected control (not recorded which). Material for sequencing was whole blood. The rearranged chain carries TRBV21-1 and TRBJ2-1. TRBV21-1 is assigned pseudogene status. The CDR3 protein sequence reads: CASSFRTLDTSSYNEQFF. The sequenced DNA is TGTGCCAGCAGCTTTCGTACCCTAGACACGAGCTCCTACAATGAGCAGTTCTTC.